This TCR beta chain comes out of a study of blood T cell repertoires in COVID-19. The wider study: Acute-phase and convalescent COVID-19 samples originated in the United States, Italy and Spain. Sample material is recorded as cDNA or gDNA derived from T cells, B-cell-depleted T cells, or PBMCs.

Germline V gene data show CDR1 as MNHEY and CDR2 as SVGAGI. Trimming removed 7 bases at V and 0 bases at J, with 11 bases between. This CDR3 spans 14 amino acids. This clone was counted a single time. Under the authors' procedure: From reference gene primer amplification, estimates of nucleated cell counts were derived. Repertoires were generated with immunoSEQ multiplex PCR, while TCRdb's copy carries only in-frame clones and drops some. V and J calls and clone size are as listed in that table; D and trimming were resolved from the DNA. Counted here are under 80,000 clones, 65% to 90% occurring once; the ten biggest clones make up roughly 6%.

This clonotype originated in a woman aged 55-75 years with acute or convalescent COVID-19. Sequenced input: peripheral blood. V is TRBV6-5 and J is TRBJ2-3; D uncertain. In DNA, the CDR3 is TGTGCCAGCACCCACACGCAGAGCACAGATACGCAGTATTTT. It encodes CASTHTQSTDTQYF.